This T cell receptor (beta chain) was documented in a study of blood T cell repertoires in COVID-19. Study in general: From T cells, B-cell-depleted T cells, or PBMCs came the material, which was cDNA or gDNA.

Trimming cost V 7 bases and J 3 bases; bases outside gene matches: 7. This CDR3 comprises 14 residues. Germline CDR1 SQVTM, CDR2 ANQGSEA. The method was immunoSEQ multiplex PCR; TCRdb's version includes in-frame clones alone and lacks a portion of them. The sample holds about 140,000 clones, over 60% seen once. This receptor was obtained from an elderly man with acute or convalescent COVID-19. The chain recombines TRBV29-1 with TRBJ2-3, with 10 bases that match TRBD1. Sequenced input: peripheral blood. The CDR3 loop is CSASRDRGTDTQYF. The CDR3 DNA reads TGCAGCGCCTCCCGGGACAGGGGTACAGATACGCAGTATTTT.